The clone carrying this TCR beta chain was seen only once. At one end the junction does not follow the germline gene, possibly because of a read error. The source of the sample is a study of blood T cells in healthy people across ages. The V gene's germline CDR1 is ENHRY and CDR2 SYGVKD. This CDR3 contains 14 residues. PCR was performed a second time for about 7 to 12 cycles using a sample-barcoded 5' primer and a J-beta primer mix. TCRdb ran MiXCR on the 5' RACE reads and lists one entry per CDR3 protein. Here the sample spans some 690,000 distinct CDR3 sequences, 20% to 25% being singletons. The specimen sequenced was blood. The source of this sequence is a man aged 65 to 79 in good health. The chain recombines TRBV10-3 with TRBJ2-5; D possibly corresponds to TRBD2 (6 bases). The CDR3 is CASREEGSQETQYF. In DNA, the CDR3 is TGTGCCAGCAGAGAGGAGGGTTCACAAGAAACCCAGTACTTC.